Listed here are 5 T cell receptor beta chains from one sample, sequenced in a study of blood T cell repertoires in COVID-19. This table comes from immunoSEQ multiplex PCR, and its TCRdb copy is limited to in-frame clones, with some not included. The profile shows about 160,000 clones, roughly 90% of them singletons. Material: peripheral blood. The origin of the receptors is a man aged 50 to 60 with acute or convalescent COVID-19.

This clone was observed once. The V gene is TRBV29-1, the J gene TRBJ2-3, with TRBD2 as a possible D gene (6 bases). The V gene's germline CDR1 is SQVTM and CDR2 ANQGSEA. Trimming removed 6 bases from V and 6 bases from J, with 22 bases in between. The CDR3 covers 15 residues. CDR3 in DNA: TGCAGCGTCGCCGGGGGAGAGGGGTCGAGGGATACGCAGTATTTT. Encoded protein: CSVAGGEGSRDTQYF.

CDR3 sequence reads: CASSTSEQGGLDTQYF. CDR3 DNA sequence: TGTGCCAGCAGCACATCAGAACAGGGAGGGTTGGATACGCAGTATTTT. This chain joins TRBV7-2 and TRBJ2-3, with a possible D match to TRBD2 (7 bases). This CDR3 contains 16 residues. Trimming took 5 bases from V and 6 from J, leaving 21 bases between them. Germline V CDR1 and CDR2: SGHTA, FQGNSA. Full variable domain (rest looked up from reference TRBV7-2 and TRBJ2-3): GAGVSQSPSNKVTEKGKDVELRCDPISGHTALYWYRQSLGQGLEFLIYFQGNSAPDKSGLPSDRFSAERTGGSVSTLTIQRTQQEDSAVYLCASSTSEQGGLDTQYFGPGTRLTVL.

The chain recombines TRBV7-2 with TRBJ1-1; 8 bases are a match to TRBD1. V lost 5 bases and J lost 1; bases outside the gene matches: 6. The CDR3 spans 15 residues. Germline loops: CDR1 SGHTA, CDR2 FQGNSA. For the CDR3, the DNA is TGTGCCAGCAGCCCTTACAGGGGGGCGAACACTGAAGCTTTCTTT. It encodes CASSPYRGANTEAFF.

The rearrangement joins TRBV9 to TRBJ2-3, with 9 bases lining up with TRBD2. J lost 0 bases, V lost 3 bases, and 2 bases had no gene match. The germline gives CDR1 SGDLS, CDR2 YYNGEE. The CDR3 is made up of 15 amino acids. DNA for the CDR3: TGTGCCAGCAGCGACACTAGCGGGAGCACAGATACGCAGTATTTT. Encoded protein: CASSDTSGSTDTQYF.

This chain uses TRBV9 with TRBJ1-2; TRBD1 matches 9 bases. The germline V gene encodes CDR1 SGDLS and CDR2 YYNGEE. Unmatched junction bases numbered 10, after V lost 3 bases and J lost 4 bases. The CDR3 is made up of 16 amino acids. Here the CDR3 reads CASSAGTGLGPYGYTF. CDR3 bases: TGTGCCAGCAGCGCCGGGACAGGGCTGGGGCCCTATGGCTACACCTTC.